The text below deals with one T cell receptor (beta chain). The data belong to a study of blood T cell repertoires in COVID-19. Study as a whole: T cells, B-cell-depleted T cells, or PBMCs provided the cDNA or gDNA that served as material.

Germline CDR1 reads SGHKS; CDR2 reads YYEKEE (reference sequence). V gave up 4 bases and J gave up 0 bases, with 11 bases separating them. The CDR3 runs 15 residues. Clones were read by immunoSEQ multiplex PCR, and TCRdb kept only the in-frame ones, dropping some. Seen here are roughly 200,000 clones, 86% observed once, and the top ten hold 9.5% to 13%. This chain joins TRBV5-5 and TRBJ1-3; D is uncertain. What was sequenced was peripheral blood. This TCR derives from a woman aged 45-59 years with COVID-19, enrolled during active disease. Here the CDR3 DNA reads TGTGCCAGCAGCCTCCTCCGGGACTCTGGAAACACCATATATTTT. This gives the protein CASSLLRDSGNTIYF. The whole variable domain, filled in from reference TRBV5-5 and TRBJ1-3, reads DAGVTQSPTHLIKTRGQQVTLRCSPISGHKSVSWYQQVLGQGPQFIFQYYEKEERGRGNFPDRFSARQFPNYSSELNVNALLLGDSALYLCASSLLRDSGNTIYFGEGSWLTVV.